The clone carrying this T cell receptor (beta chain) occurred many times. The sample belongs to a study of neurological immune-mediated disorders. The making of cDNA relied on 5'RACE with 10-nucleotide random UMIs. MiXCR, run by TCRdb on the 5' RACE reads, gives a single entry per CDR3 protein. The top ten clones hold 21% of a sample with 50,000 or so distinct CDR3 sequences, 10% of them seen once. PBMCs stored at -80 C, numbering 2 million, were the origin of the unsorted libraries. Germline CDR1 reads MNHEY; CDR2 reads SVGEGT. Deletions cut 2 bases from V and 8 bases from J, with 12 bases between. CDR3 length: 13 amino acids.

V gene TRBV6-2 or TRBV6-3 combines with J gene TRBJ1-1, with D unclear. This TCR was sampled from a woman between 40 and 55 years old with HTLV-1-associated myelopathy (HAM/TSP). Specimen: PBMCs. CDR3 nucleotides: TGTGCCAGCAGTTACGGGGAGAACAAAGAAGCTTTCTTT. Translated: CASSYGENKEAFF.